Here is one T cell receptor (beta chain) with its context. In the study's own analysis: By means of reference gene primer amplification, nucleated cell counts were estimated. Method: immunoSEQ multiplex PCR; TCRdb's copy keeps in-frame clones and lacks some. V and J calls and clone size are given by that table; D and trimming were obtained from the DNA. The data show hundreds of thousands of clones, 75% to 85% seen once. This entry comes from a study of blood T cell repertoires in COVID-19. Turning to the study itself: COVID-19 samples from acute and convalescent phases originated in the United States, Italy and Spain. The cDNA or gDNA used as material had been derived from T cells, B-cell-depleted T cells, or PBMCs.

This CDR3 is 17 amino acids long. Germline V lookup: CDR1 SGHRS, CDR2 YFSETQ. Trimming took 1 base from V and 0 from J, leaving 13 bases between them. V gene TRBV5-1 combines with J gene TRBJ2-2; D is perhaps TRBD1 (5 bases). The specimen was peripheral blood. This receptor was obtained from a woman aged 80 or older with COVID-19, enrolled during active disease. In DNA form, the CDR3 reads TGCGCCAGCAGCTTGTGGGGCAGGCCCTCGAACACCGGGGAGCTGTTTTTT. Its protein product is CASSLWGRPSNTGELFF.